The present TCR beta chain was sequenced within a study of OX40 agonist ivuxolimab in advanced cancers. Regarding the study in general: Ivuxolimab, which targeted the costimulatory receptor OX40 (CD134), was an agonistic, fully human IgG2 monoclonal antibody. Of the roughly 52 patients in dose escalation, 19 had hepatocellular carcinoma, about 15 had melanoma, 9 had renal cell carcinoma and 9 had head and neck cancer. The point of sequencing TCRbeta in the periphery was to test whether ivuxolimab changed TCR sequence diversity and drove clonal T-cell expansion. Intravenous ivuxolimab was administered to patients every 2 weeks at six dose levels: 0.01, 0.1, 0.3, 1.5, 3 and 10 mg/kg. The dose-escalation cohort was about 87% male with a mean age of about 60 years, ranging from 23 to 79. Three dose-escalation patients achieved partial responses, one with hepatocellular carcinoma and two with cutaneous melanoma. The monotherapy dose-escalation portion (N of about 52 patients) of the phase I ivuxolimab trial is reported in the paper. Prior anti-PD-1, anti-PD-L1 or anti-CTLA-4 therapy was permitted, and approximately 39% of dose-escalation patients had received checkpoint inhibitors.

The trial excluded patients who had a history of autoimmune disease or who were on systemic immunosuppression. Peripheral blood for TCR sequencing was collected from all dose cohorts at baseline, on cycle 4 day 1, and on cycle 7 day 1. Samples came from an open-label, multicenter, first-in-human phase I dose-escalation trial of ivuxolimab. Adults with locally advanced or metastatic head and neck squamous cell, hepatocellular, melanoma or renal cell carcinoma were enrolled in the trial. Before TCR sequencing, CD4+ T cells and CD8+ T cells were sorted from peripheral blood as separate populations. Findings and caveats that apply to the study as a whole: After ivuxolimab, CD8+ T cells had more expanded clones than CD4+ T cells on average. Low levels of normalized T-cell clonal expansion were also seen in some nonresponding patients. Antigen specificity was not determined for the clonally expanded peripheral T cells. Partial responders in the 0.1-3.0 mg/kg groups had among the lowest normalized peripheral clonal expansion, especially among CD8+ T cells. At doses of 0.1 to 3.0 mg/kg, clonal expansion of both CD4+ and CD8+ blood T cells was observed from baseline to week 6.

Genomic DNA was extracted from sorted cells for sequencing of the TCRbeta CDR3 region. TCRbeta CDR3 regions were sequenced using the immunoSEQ Assay. TCRdb's version of the immuneACCESS table is confined to in-frame rearrangements and falls short of the full clone set. An unresolved V gene accounts for under half of the shortfall where checked; the remainder is of unknown origin. This sample lists about 60,000 clones; approximately 80% were detected once. In total, the top ten clones hold 1.9% of the sample. CDR1 and CDR2 (MGHRA, YSYEKL) derive from the germline V gene. V and J lose 4 bases and 0 bases, and a span of 13 bases separates them. Measured from the cysteine to the phenylalanine, the CDR3 is 16 residues long. Only the CDR3 region is kept as DNA, spanning 48 bases read in frame from base 1. In the case of this clone: Its antigen remains undetermined. Base qualities were left out, and no much larger clone turns up one base away.

The sample here was CD4+ or CD8+ T cells sorted from blood, taken in a trial of the OX40 agonist ivuxolimab. The chain is made from TRBV4-1 and TRBJ2-1; the D segment is perhaps TRBD1 or TRBD2, each sharing 5 matched bases. The TCR was taken from an adult with an advanced solid tumor such as melanoma, head and neck, liver or kidney cancer. The CDR3 has the sequence CASSPLRGRSYNEQFF. The DNA sequence reads TGCGCCAGCAGCCCCCTTCGGGGCCGCTCCTACAATGAGCAGTTCTTC.